Listed below are T cell receptor beta chains from one sample, sequenced in a study of T cells in Graves' hyperthyroidism and ophthalmopathy. MiXCR, applied by TCRdb to the multiplex PCR reads, yields one record per CDR3 protein. The sample has 600,000 or so distinct CDR3 sequences; about 14% are singletons. The source material was blood. The source is a woman aged 45-65 years with Graves' ophthalmopathy. CDR3s include the opening cysteine and the closing phenylalanine or tryptophan. Fields, in order: clone size, D gene, V gene, J gene, CDR3 protein, CDR3 DNA. A D gene is named only where the DNA matches it firmly. The listing skips clone size in some rows; elsewhere it reads once, few, many or a size class.

>.|.|TRBV6-1|TRBJ1-5
CASSGGASNQPQHF
TGTGCCAGCAGTGGGGGCGCCAGCAATCAGCCCCAGCATTTT
>few|.|TRBV30|TRBJ1-4
CAWSIRAKSEKLFF
TGTGCCTGGTCCATTCGGGCCAAGAGTGAAAAACTGTTTTTT
>.|.|TRBV28|TRBJ2-2
CASSFIGGNTGELFF
TGTGCCAGCAGTTTTATCGGGGGTAACACCGGGGAGCTGTTTTTT
>many|TRBD2|TRBV20-1|TRBJ2-7
CSASPGTSHEQYF
TGCAGTGCTAGCCCCGGGACTAGCCACGAGCAGTACTTC
>many|.|TRBV5-1|TRBJ2-1
CASSSIWDHSTRHNEQFF
TGCGCCAGCAGTAGTATTTGGGACCATTCAACTAGGCACAATGAGCAGTTCTTC
>few|.|TRBV5-5|TRBJ1-4
CASSWTENNEKLFF
TGTGCCAGCAGCTGGACAGAGAATAATGAAAAACTGTTTTTT
>many|.|TRBV29-1|TRBJ1-1
CSVIDTTEAFF
TGCAGCGTTATTGACACCACTGAAGCTTTCTTT
>many|.|TRBV3-2|TRBJ2-3
CASSLGLAGGTSTDTQYF
TGTGCCAGCAGCCTAGGACTAGCGGGAGGCACTAGCACAGATACGCAGTATTTT
>many|.|TRBV12-3/TRBV12-4|TRBJ1-1
CASSPDNANTEAFF
TGTGCCAGCAGTCCGGACAATGCGAACACTGAAGCTTTCTTT
>few|.|TRBV29-1|TRBJ2-7
CSARENYEQYF
TGCAGCGCCCGGGAAAACTACGAGCAGTACTTC
>.|.|TRBV29-1|TRBJ2-7
CSVGVGGYYEQYF
TGCAGCGTTGGGGTTGGGGGGTACTACGAGCAGTACTTC
>few|TRBD2|TRBV6-1|TRBJ2-3
CASSLTSGSRTDTQYF
TGTGCCAGCAGTCTTACTAGCGGGAGTCGCACAGATACGCAGTATTTT
>.|TRBD2|TRBV12-3/TRBV12-4|TRBJ2-5
CASSLGLPRLAGGWYF
TGTGCCAGCAGTTTAGGCCTACCTCGACTAGCGGGAGGGTGGTACTTC
>few|.|TRBV7-8|TRBJ2-2
CASSLGLASAGELFF
TGTGCCAGCAGCTTAGGGCTAGCGAGTGCCGGGGAGCTGTTTTTT
>few|.|TRBV19|TRBJ1-5
CASSERPTSPHF
TGTGCCAGTAGTGAGAGGCCGACTTCCCCCCATTTT
>many|.|TRBV6-2/TRBV6-3|TRBJ2-2
CASSRLPGINRTGELFF
TGTGCCAGCAGTCGCTTACCAGGGATCAATAGGACCGGGGAGCTGTTTTTT
>many|.|TRBV28|TRBJ2-1
CASSLFWRRIYNEQFF
TGTGCCAGCAGTTTATTCTGGCGGAGAATCTACAATGAGCAGTTCTTC
>few|.|TRBV7-6|TRBJ2-5
CASSLEWADETQYF
TGTGCCAGCAGCTTAGAGTGGGCGGACGAGACCCAGTACTTC
>many|TRBD1|TRBV12-3/TRBV12-4|TRBJ1-1
CASTGTGGRRGAFF
TGTGCCAGCACCGGGACAGGGGGCCGACGCGGAGCTTTCTTT
>.|TRBD1|TRBV15|TRBJ2-3
CATSRDLKWTGDTDTQYF
TGTGCCACCAGCAGAGATCTGAAATGGACAGGGGACACAGATACGCAGTATTTT
>many|.|TRBV4-1|TRBJ2-5
CASSQLQEETQYF
TGCGCCAGCAGCCAACTACAGGAGGAGACCCAGTACTTC
>few|TRBD1|TRBV7-8|TRBJ1-1
CASSSSTGDTEAFF
TGTGCCAGCAGCTCATCGACAGGGGACACTGAAGCTTTCTTT
>many|.|TRBV20-1|TRBJ2-1
CSAWVASSYNEQFF
TGCAGTGCTTGGGTCGCAAGCTCCTACAATGAGCAGTTCTTC
>many|.|TRBV12-3/TRBV12-4|TRBJ1-1
CASRTSGGPNTEAFF
TGTGCCAGCAGGACGTCGGGGGGACCGAACACTGAAGCTTTCTTT
>many|TRBD1|TRBV27|TRBJ1-1
CASSLLGQGSEAFF
TGTGCCAGCAGTTTACTCGGACAGGGTTCTGAAGCTTTCTTT
>many|.|TRBV7-2|TRBJ2-2
CASSSRGQTNTGELFF
TGTGCCAGCAGTTCTCGCGGACAGACCAACACCGGGGAGCTGTTTTTT
>many|.|TRBV12-3/TRBV12-4|TRBJ2-3
CASTTGRRLQSDTQYF
TGTGCCAGCACCACCGGTCGTCGCCTCCAATCAGATACGCAGTATTTT
>many|TRBD1|TRBV28|TRBJ2-7
CASRTGGHITSYEQYF
TGTGCCAGCAGAACAGGGGGCCATATCACATCCTACGAGCAGTACTTC
>.|.|TRBV7-9|TRBJ1-1
CASTSTENTEAFF
TGTGCCAGCACCTCGACAGAGAACACTGAAGCTTTCTTT